This T cell receptor (beta chain) originates from a study of beta chain features in type 1 diabetes. Across the whole study: Sorted cell examination encompassed 85 million to 130 million cells across all samples.

Investigators reverse transcribed all isolated RNA, so they sequenced expressed TCRB transcripts. Sequencing was performed with immunoSEQ multiplex PCR; in TCRdb, only in-frame clones are kept and a portion is missing. The repertoire holds some 360,000 clones, with 9.5% to 10% as singletons. Overall study findings and caveats: Patients with Type 1 diabetes showed moderately but significantly shorter TCRB CDR3s in all four CD4+ subsets.

Of note for this clone: Its target is not known.

Germline CDR1 is SGHNT and CDR2 is YYREEE (reference sequence). The CDR3 runs to 14 residues. V shed 4 bases and J shed 7 bases, with 15 bases lying between them. Sequenced sample: central memory CD4+ T cells from blood. This chain joins TRBV5-4 and TRBJ1-5; D is unresolved. The origin of this receptor is a man younger than 40 with type 1 diabetes. In DNA form, the CDR3 reads TGTGCCAGCAGCCAAGAGAAGGGTTGGCAGCCCCAGCATTTT. This sequence encodes CASSQEKGWQPQHF.